These T cell receptor beta chains were read from a single sample in a study of T cells in Graves' hyperthyroidism and ophthalmopathy. TCRdb itself ran the multiplex PCR reads through MiXCR, one entry per CDR3 protein. The data contain 45,000 to 50,000 distinct CDR3 sequences, around 48% of them singletons. The material sequenced was peripheral blood or thyroid tissue (not recorded which). These receptor sequences come from a woman in her forties or fifties with Graves' hyperthyroidism. CDR3s leave out the opening cysteine and the closing phenylalanine or tryptophan. Each record gives: clone size, J gene, V gene, CDR3 protein. Expanded clones are given a class, and other clones once, few, many or no size at all.

clone size: -; J gene: TRBJ1-3; V gene: TRBV7-6; CDR3 protein: AGSLVAVKTIY
clone size: few; J gene: TRBJ1-3; V gene: TRBV5-4; CDR3 protein: ASNSGQAVSGSTIY
clone size: -; J gene: TRBJ2-7; V gene: TRBV20-1; CDR3 protein: SAWTSGNYEQY
clone size: many; J gene: TRBJ1-1; V gene: TRBV7-9; CDR3 protein: ASSTTGLEAF
clone size: medium-sized; J gene: TRBJ2-2; V gene: TRBV29-1; CDR3 protein: SVGEGGTGELF
clone size: -; J gene: TRBJ2-7; V gene: TRBV6-6; CDR3 protein: ASGNSGTAY
clone size: many; J gene: TRBJ1-2; V gene: TRBV30; CDR3 protein: AWSDHRGGGYT
clone size: many; J gene: TRBJ2-6; V gene: TRBV7-9; CDR3 protein: ASSLATRTGANVLT
clone size: -; J gene: TRBJ2-2; V gene: TRBV5-1; CDR3 protein: ASCYGQPGELF
clone size: many; J gene: TRBJ1-1; V gene: TRBV10-3; CDR3 protein: AISDPGTPMNTEAF
clone size: few; J gene: TRBJ2-2; V gene: TRBV12-3/TRBV12-4; CDR3 protein: ASSRGTGGYTGELF
clone size: many; J gene: TRBJ1-4; V gene: TRBV20-1; CDR3 protein: SARSPAGNNEKLF
clone size: -; J gene: TRBJ2-5; V gene: TRBV9; CDR3 protein: ASSGRTGETQY
clone size: many; J gene: TRBJ2-7; V gene: TRBV4-1; CDR3 protein: ASSPIWGSTYEQY